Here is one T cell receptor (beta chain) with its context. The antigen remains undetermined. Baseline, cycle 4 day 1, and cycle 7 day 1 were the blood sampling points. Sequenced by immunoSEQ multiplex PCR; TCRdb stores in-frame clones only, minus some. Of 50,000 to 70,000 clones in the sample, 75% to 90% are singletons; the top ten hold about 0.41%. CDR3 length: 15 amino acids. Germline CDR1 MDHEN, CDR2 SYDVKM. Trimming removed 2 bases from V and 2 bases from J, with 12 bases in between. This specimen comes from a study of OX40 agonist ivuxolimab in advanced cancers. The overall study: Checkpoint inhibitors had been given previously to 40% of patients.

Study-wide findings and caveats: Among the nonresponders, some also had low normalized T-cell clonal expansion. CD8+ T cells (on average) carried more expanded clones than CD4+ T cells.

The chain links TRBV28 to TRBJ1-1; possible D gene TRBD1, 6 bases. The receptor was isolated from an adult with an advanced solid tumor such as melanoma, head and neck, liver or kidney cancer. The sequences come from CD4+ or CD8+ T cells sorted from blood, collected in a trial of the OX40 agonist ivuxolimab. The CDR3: CASSLGGAGNTEAFF. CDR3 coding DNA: TGTGCCAGCAGTTTAGGGGGGGCCGGAAACACTGAAGCTTTCTTT.